This T cell receptor (beta chain) stems from a study of a mutant IDH1 vaccine in newly diagnosed glioma. At the level of the study: Vaccination followed radiotherapy alone by 4-6 weeks, or accompanied temozolomide cycles. There were about 60% males and roughly 38% females among treated patients, whose mean age was 40.4 years.

As regards this clone: Its antigen is unidentified.

Only in-frame clones appear in the TCRdb table, and some are missing; sequencing was by immunoSEQ multiplex PCR. The sample holds approximately 50,000 clones, roughly 91% seen once. The time point: week 35, safety follow-up. Doses consisted of 300 ug of mutant IDH1 20-mer peptide each, paired with topical imiquimod. The CDR3 is 14 residues long. Germline V lookup: CDR1 SNHLY, CDR2 FYNNEI. Trimming shortened V by 0 bases and J by 4 bases, and 7 bases separated the two germline ends. The V and J genes are TRBV2 and TRBJ1-5; perhaps TRBD1 as D (5 bases). This TCR came from a woman in her 40s with glioma. The sample in question was PBMCs, obtained from a glioma patient whose treatment included an IDH1 peptide vaccine. DNA for the CDR3: TGTGCCAGCAGTGAAGCGTCAGGGAATCAGCCCCAGCATTTT. Its protein is CASSEASGNQPQHF.